The 28 T cell receptor beta chains given below trace back to one sample, sequenced in a study of human T cells and chemical hapten exposure. A single record per CDR3 protein comes from TCRdb applying MiXCR to the RACE reads. The data contain about 110,000 distinct CDR3 sequences, around 34% of them singletons. Time point noted: patch test 3, about 24 weeks after DPC sensitization. The treatment denotes: therapeutic diphenylcyclopropenone sensitization with weekly scalp DPC. This sample comprised whole blood, obtained in connection with sensitization to the hapten diphenylcyclopropenone (DPC). Receptors were obtained from a man in his forties with alopecia areata. Some clones in this sample may be carry-over from other donors' samples.

This clonotype appeared a few times. The chain combines TRBV24-1 with TRBJ2-1, with 13 bases that match TRBD2. J gave up 5 bases and V 9 bases, and 12 bases lay outside the gene matches. Germline assignment: CDR1 KGHDR and CDR2 SFDVKD. The CDR3 has 17 residues. Here the CDR3 reads CATGRRTSGRVDNEQFF. The CDR3 DNA reads TGTGCCACCGGGCGTCGAACTAGCGGGAGGGTCGACAATGAGCAGTTCTTC.

This chain joins TRBV7-2 and TRBJ1-1; D is ambiguous. V was cut by 4 bases and J by 6 bases, with 12 bases left in between. This CDR3 has 13 residues. The germline V gene has CDR1 SGHTA and CDR2 FQGNSA. CDR3 region: CASSYVRGAEAFF. CDR3 in DNA: TGTGCCAGCAGCTATGTCCGCGGCGCTGAAGCTTTCTTT.

This clonotype has ten or more counts. The gene calls are TRBV3-1 and TRBJ2-5; D is unclear. V lost 0 bases, J lost 7 bases, and 0 bases lay in between. Germline assignment: CDR1 LGHDT and CDR2 YNNKEL (reference sequence). There are 10 residues in the CDR3. The CDR3 protein is CASSQETQYF. The CDR3 DNA reads TGTGCCAGCAGCCAAGAGACCCAGTACTTC.

As concerns this clonotype: An end of the junction differs from the germline gene, which may be a read error. The gene calls are TRBV6-2 or TRBV6-3 and TRBJ2-1, with a possible D match to TRBD2 (5 bases). Germline lookup yields CDR1 MNHEY and CDR2 SVGEGT. CDR3 length: 14 residues. CDR3 sequence reads: CASSYSDSSNEQFF. The CDR3 DNA reads TGTGCCAGCAGTTATTCGGACTCCTCCAATGAGCAGTTCTTC.

V is TRBV28 and J is TRBJ2-4; 10 nucleotides agree with TRBD2. The CDR3 extends over 14 amino acids. V trimming: 5 bases; J trimming: 7 bases; junction bases outside the gene matches: 5. Germline CDR1 reads MDHEN; CDR2 reads SYDVKM. The CDR3 bases are TGTGCCAGCAGTCCCCAGCGGGAGGGCAACATTCAGTACTTC. The encoded protein is CASSPQREGNIQYF.

This chain's CDR3 is CSVEVGARWNEQFF. For the CDR3, the DNA is TGCAGCGTTGAAGTGGGCGCTAGGTGGAATGAGCAGTTCTTC. The V and J genes are TRBV29-1 and TRBJ2-1; D is unresolved. The V end lost 1 base, the J end lost 7 bases, and 14 bases lay between the germline ends. Per the germline V gene, CDR1 is SQVTM and CDR2 is ANQGSEA. The CDR3 totals 14 residues.

The genes are TRBV7-2 and TRBJ1-1; 10 bases are a match to TRBD1. Germline V gene sequence: CDR1 SGHTA, CDR2 FQGNSA. This CDR3 region has 17 residues. V lost 5 bases, J lost 6 bases, and 15 bases stayed unmatched. The CDR3 DNA reads TGTGCCAGCAGCGGTTGGACAGGGGGTAATGTTTCTCCTGAAGCTTTCTTT. Residues: CASSGWTGGNVSPEAFF.

This clonotype was seen at least ten times. The chain uses TRBV11-2 and TRBJ2-2; no reliable D call. Germline CDR1 is SGHAT and CDR2 is FQNNGV. The CDR3 runs 15 residues. Trimming removed 0 bases at V and 0 bases at J, with 5 bases between. CDR3 DNA: TGTGCCAGCAGCTTAGAGCGCTCGAACACCGGGGAGCTGTTTTTT. Its protein product is CASSLERSNTGELFF.

The chain combines TRBV29-1 with TRBJ2-3, with TRBD1 identical over 9 bases. This CDR3 contains 16 residues. The germline V gene encodes CDR1 SQVTM and CDR2 ANQGSEA. The V gene end was trimmed by 5 bases and the J gene end by 1 base; junction bases not matched to a gene: 10. The DNA for the CDR3 is TGCAGCGTTTCATCAGCACAGGGGGCAGGCACAGATACGCAGTATTTT. Translation gives CSVSSAQGAGTDTQYF.

The gene calls are TRBV12-3 or TRBV12-4 and TRBJ1-3; 8 bases fit TRBD1. This CDR3 is 17 amino acids long. After removal of 3 bases from V and 0 bases from J, the junction contained 7 bases not matched to a gene. CDR3 residues: CASSLRTGRTSGNTIYF. In DNA, the CDR3 is TGTGCCAGCAGTTTGCGGACAGGGAGGACCTCTGGAAACACCATATATTTT.

The chain carries TRBV7-8 and TRBJ1-4; maybe TRBD1 (5 bases). CDR3 length: 15 residues. Per the germline V gene, CDR1 is SGHVS and CDR2 is FQNEAQ. Trimming shortened V by 6 bases and J by 0 bases, and 11 bases separated the two germline ends. The CDR3 sequence: CASSRTSATNEKLFF. Written as DNA, the CDR3 is TGTGCCAGCAGTCGGACATCCGCAACTAATGAAAAACTGTTTTTT.

The V call is TRBV9, the J call TRBJ2-5; 12 nucleotides align to TRBD2. The J segment lost 4 bases and the V segment lost 0 bases, leaving 7 bases of the junction unmatched. CDR3 length: 17 residues. CDR1 is SGDLS and CDR2 is YYNGEE in the germline V gene. The CDR3 DNA reads as TGTGCCAGCAGCGTAGAGGCTAGCGGGAGGGCCGGAGAGACCCAGTACTTC. Amino acids: CASSVEASGRAGETQYF.

The chain has TRBV4-3 and TRBJ2-7, with D tentatively TRBD2 (5 bases). The V end lost 2 bases, the J end lost 6 bases, and 14 bases lay between the germline ends. The CDR3 length is 14 residues. Germline CDR1 reads LGHNA; CDR2 reads YSLEER. DNA of the CDR3: TGCGCCAGCAGCCAATACCTCTCGGGGAGCGAGCAGTACTTC. This codes for CASSQYLSGSEQYF.

CDR3 loop: CSVARGGGYNEQFF. In DNA, the CDR3 is TGCAGCGTTGCCAGAGGGGGCGGCTACAATGAGCAGTTCTTC. The chain carries TRBV29-1 and TRBJ2-1; 7 positions match TRBD1. Trimming cost V 4 bases and J 3 bases; bases outside gene matches: 6. CDR3 length equals 14 residues. Germline V gives CDR1 SQVTM, CDR2 ANQGSEA.

The chain joins TRBV11-3 to TRBJ2-7; 7 nucleotides agree with TRBD1. The CDR3 sequence is 17 residues long. The V and J ends lost 1 base and 0 bases, in that order; junction bases with no gene match: 9. CDR1 and CDR2 from the germline V gene are SGHNT and YENEEA. CDR3 bases: TGTGCCAGCAGCTTAGCGGCTTTGGGGACAGACTCCTACGAGCAGTACGTC. Amino acids: CASSLAALGTDSYEQYV.

This clonotype was observed a few times. The chain employs TRBV6-2 or TRBV6-3 and TRBJ1-1; no firm D call. V gave up 6 bases and J gave up 3 bases, with 5 bases separating them. From germline, CDR1 is MNHEY and CDR2 SVGEGT. This CDR3 has 11 amino acids. CDR3 sequence reads: CASSGYTEAFF. For the CDR3, the DNA is TGTGCCAGCAGCGGCTACACTGAAGCTTTCTTT.

This clonotype was counted between two and nine times. A junction boundary mismatches the germline segment, possibly from a read error. The V call is TRBV30, the J call TRBJ2-5; TRBD2 might be the D (6 bases). Germline CDR1 GTSNPN, CDR2 SVGIG (reference sequence). The CDR3 spans 12 residues. The CDR3 loop reads CAWMGDSSDLNF. The CDR3 nucleotides read TGTGCCTGGATGGGGGACTCCTCCGACCTAAACTTC. Complete variable domain (other parts from reference TRBV30 and TRBJ2-5): SQTIHQWPATLVQPVGSPLSLECTVEGTSNPNLYWYRQAAGRGLQLLFYSVGIGQISSEVPQNLSASRPQDRQFILSSKKLLLSDSGFYLCAWMGDSSDLNFGPGTRLLVL.

The rearrangement joins TRBV4-1 to TRBJ2-7, with D possibly TRBD2 on 5 matching bases. CDR1 and CDR2 (germline): MGHRA, YSYEKL. Trimming removed 3 bases from V and 0 bases from J, with 12 bases in between. This CDR3 is built from 15 residues. The CDR3 sequence is CASSQWTGSSYEQYV. The DNA for the CDR3 is TGCGCCAGCAGCCAGTGGACGGGGAGCTCCTACGAGCAGTACGTC.

V is TRBV5-1 and J is TRBJ2-7; 7 bases agree with TRBD2. CDR1 and CDR2 (germline): SGHRS, YFSETQ. This CDR3 spans 15 amino acids. V was clipped by 1 base and J by 2 bases; unmatched bases: 6. CDR3 sequence (DNA): TGCGCCAGCAGCTTGTCTAGCGGAGGGACCTACGAGCAGTACGTC. It is translated as CASSLSSGGTYEQYV.

Only one count was recorded for this clonotype. The chain uses TRBV18 and TRBJ2-5; maybe TRBD1 (5 bases). Germline V CDR1 and CDR2: KGHSH, LQKENI. The CDR3 sequence is 15 residues long. V was clipped by 6 bases and J by 2 bases, with 16 bases between them. The CDR3 bases are TGTGCCAGCTCCCGCAGTCAGGGATTTCAAGAGACCCAGTACTTC. As protein: CASSRSQGFQETQYF. Based on the CDR3 plus reference TRBV18 and TRBJ2-5, the full variable domain is NAGVMQNPRHLVRRRGQEARLRCSPMKGHSHVYWYRQLPEEGLKFMVYLQKENIIDESGMPKERFSAEFPKEGPSILRIQQVVRGDSAAYFCASSRSQGFQETQYFGPGTRLLVL.

The V gene is TRBV7-9, the J gene TRBJ2-7, with 7 nucleotides matching TRBD2. Trimming cost V 1 base and J 3 bases; bases outside gene matches: 6. CDR3 length equals 15 residues. Per the germline V gene, CDR1 is SEHNR and CDR2 is FQNEAQ (reference sequence). Here the CDR3 reads CASSLVGGRSYEQYV. In DNA, the CDR3 is TGTGCCAGCAGCTTAGTAGGCGGGAGAAGCTACGAGCAGTACGTC.

This clonotype was detected many times. J is TRBJ2-3 and V is TRBV7-2; D gene unclear. Germline CDR1 reads SGHTA; CDR2 reads FQGNSA. The CDR3 consists of 11 residues. With 8 bases removed from V and 6 bases from J, the gap between germline ends came to 9 bases. The CDR3 DNA reads TGTGCCAGCTCACCACAGGATACGCAGTATTTT. This codes for CASSPQDTQYF. The variable domain in full, completed from reference TRBV7-2 and TRBJ2-3, reads GAGVSQSPSNKVTEKGKDVELRCDPISGHTALYWYRQSLGQGLEFLIYFQGNSAPDKSGLPSDRFSAERTGGSVSTLTIQRTQQEDSAVYLCASSPQDTQYFGPGTRLTVL.

This chain uses TRBV3-1 with TRBJ2-1; D may correspond to TRBD1 or TRBD2 (6 bases each). The length of the CDR3 is 16 residues. Trimming stripped 0 bases from V and 5 bases from J, with 14 bases between. Germline lookup yields CDR1 LGHDT and CDR2 YNNKEL (reference sequence). CDR3 loop: CASSQELAGVNNEQFF. CDR3 DNA sequence: TGTGCCAGCAGCCAAGAACTAGCAGGGGTGAACAATGAGCAGTTCTTC.

The chain recombines TRBV11-2 with TRBJ1-4; tentatively, D is TRBD1 (5 bases). The germline gives CDR1 SGHAT, CDR2 FQNNGV. The germline V and J ends were trimmed by 4 bases and 4 bases, with 10 bases remaining between them. This CDR3 contains 14 residues. The CDR3 DNA follows: TGTGCCAGCAGCTCCGACAGAAATAATGAAAAACTGTTTTTT. Its translation: CASSSDRNNEKLFF.

This clonotype turned up a few times. This chain uses TRBV20-1 with TRBJ1-6, with D perhaps TRBD1 (5 bases). Looked up from germline, CDR1 is DFQATT and CDR2 is SNEGSKA (reference sequence). Deletions cut 0 bases from V and 7 bases from J, with 13 bases between. This CDR3 is 15 amino acids long. CDR3 sequence reads: CSARETESLNSPLHF. In nucleotides, the CDR3 is TGCAGTGCTAGAGAGACAGAGTCCTTGAATTCACCCCTCCACTTT.

The chain combines TRBV6-2 or TRBV6-3 with TRBJ2-5, with D possibly being TRBD1 (5 bases). Germline-derived CDR1 and CDR2 are MNHEY and SVGEGT. V shed 2 bases and J shed 5 bases, with 12 bases lying between them. This CDR3 region has 14 residues. The CDR3, as DNA: TGTGCCAGCAGTTACACGTCAGGGATTGAGACCCAGTACTTC. Its protein product is CASSYTSGIETQYF.

This clonotype was seen a single time. The V call is TRBV24-1, the J call TRBJ2-3; 9 bases are shared with TRBD1. The CDR3 has 14 amino acids. V gave up 9 bases and J gave up 4 bases; unmatched junction bases: 7. Germline V gene sequence: CDR1 KGHDR, CDR2 SFDVKD. Written as DNA, the CDR3 is TGTGCCACCCAGGACAGGGGAGGGTCAGATACGCAGTATTTT. This sequence encodes CATQDRGGSDTQYF.

This chain connects TRBV29-1 to TRBJ1-2; D is undetermined. V shed 8 bases and J shed 5 bases, with 6 bases lying between them. CDR3 length equals 9 residues. Germline CDR1 is SQVTM and CDR2 is ANQGSEA. CDR3 loop: CSFSYGYTF. The CDR3 coding sequence is TGCAGCTTTTCGTATGGCTACACCTTC. The whole variable domain, filled in from reference TRBV29-1 and TRBJ1-2, reads SAVISQKPSRDICQRGTSLTIQCQVDSQVTMMFWYRQQPGQSLTLIATANQGSEATYESGFVIDKFPISRPNLTFSTLTVSNMSPEDSSIYLCSFSYGYTFGSGTRLTVV.